The T cell receptor (beta chain) described here comes from a study of cytomegalovirus exposure and HLA in healthy donors (dated by TCRdb to 2016 to 2017). With regard to the full study: In an earlier analysis of around 540 of the donors, roughly 300 Gb of sequence data and some 120 million unique TCR beta sequences from about 179 million T cells were reported. Roughly 300 gigabases of sequencing data and approximately 93 million unique TCR sequences were included in an early release covering several hundred HLA-typed donors. Of the approximately 400 genotyped donors, over 80% were placed in the genetic ancestry cluster associated with self-reported Caucasian donors. The study aimed to test whether signatures of past pathogen exposure could be identified by cataloging public T cell receptors. The T cell repertoires of 666 subjects were profiled by immunosequencing and related to cytomegalovirus serostatus. Along with the roughly 670-subject first cohort, a separate validation cohort of roughly 110 different subjects was used. High-throughput TCR immunosequencing, statistical association of individual TCRs with disease status, and machine learning were combined to predict cytomegalovirus infection status. In a later analysis, previously published TCR beta repertoires from roughly 710 donors were re-analyzed and high-resolution HLA genotyping was added so that TCR occurrence patterns could be studied. Rather than drawing on any new phenotypic data, the later analysis identified candidate immune exposures from TCR beta sequences and the way those sequences occurred across donors. An earlier analysis of some 500 of the donors used high-throughput TCR beta sequencing to judge whether each TCR beta V gene segment behaved as functional or pseudogenic. Donor age, sex, ethnicity and CMV serostatus were collected together with the repertoire data. In a later genetic analysis, genome-wide SNP genotypes for about three fifths of the roughly 670 donors were used, and that subset was treated as a discovery cohort. Every repertoire in the discovery cohort had been generated on one and the same sequencing platform. Class I and class II HLA loci were covered by the typing at four-digit resolution. The number of donors typed differed by locus, with roughly 620-640 for A, B, C, DRB1 and DQB1, about 500 for DQA1, over 600 for DPA1, and some 440 for DPB1. Four to six DR-DQ haplotypes were handled as single units for association and clustering, since linkage in the cohort was strong. Among around 400 genotyped donors of the cohort, an average of approximately 240,000 unique TCR beta nucleotide sequences was sequenced per donor, of which approximately 19% were non-productive. Here is what the overall study found, with its caveats: Compared with equally common non-associated chains, HLA-associated TCR beta chains in a later analysis were more clonally expanded and had lower generation probabilities. Because counts were too low, about 15 rarely observed V segments, including chromosome 9 orphons, were left out of the earlier analysis of several hundred of the donors. A later analysis associated 17,000 or so TCR beta sequences with specific HLA alleles at a false discovery rate of 0.05. Most TCR sequences were seen in very few donors, while some public TCRs were found in many individuals. A further reported finding was that TCR beta sequences accurately predicted the HLA-A and HLA-B alleles for most subjects in the first cohort. In an earlier analysis of under 600 of the donors, most TCR beta V segments were observed in productive rearrangements about 87% or about 30% of the time, broadly matching IMGT annotations. Several of the top co-occurrence clusters appeared to be linked to parvovirus B19, influenza, CMV and Epstein-Barr virus, according to a later analysis. In a later analysis, TCR association rates were found to vary across HLA loci, with the most associated TCRs seen for DRB1 alleles and the fewest for HLA-C alleles. Only TCR beta chains were sequenced in this cohort, and the absence of alpha or paired-chain data limited detectable features. The authors suggested that the approach could potentially be generalized to other disease states and immunological phenotypes. Some IMGT-functional V segments, including TRBV6-2 and TRBV6-3, could not be told apart with the 87-base-pair reads, so those segments were excluded. HLA typing was unavailable for some donors at each locus, so association tests used only the typed subset. Correlated functional status among segregating V segments might be attributable to linkage disequilibrium, but an unknown experimental factor could not be ruled out. Three of the identified cytomegalovirus-associated TCR beta chains were confirmed in vitro to be specific for cytomegalovirus antigens. When HLA alleles, especially DR and DQ, strongly co-occurred, attributing TCR associations to individual alleles was difficult. A later analysis found that most CMV-associated TCR beta chains appeared HLA-restricted, with HLA associations seemingly driven largely by CMV exposure. In the study, some 160 TCR beta chains were listed as associated with cytomegalovirus. V-gene and J-gene trimming of TCR beta chains was associated with a missense DCLRE1C variant in a later genetic analysis, and the association was replicated in an independent cohort. The classifier was reported to diagnose cytomegalovirus status with high specificity and sensitivity in both the original and validation cohorts. Sequencing depth was assumed to be roughly uniform across donors in the presence/absence analyses, though that assumption may not hold. CMV serostatus was the only immune exposure information available for the cohort. A group of highly shared sequence variants was considered likely to be a technical artifact of the sequencing pipeline. A later genetic analysis reported fewer N-insertions in productive TCRs among donors in an Asian-associated ancestry cluster than the roughly 620-donor mean.

For this clone: Its antigen remains undetermined. Base qualities are not at hand, and no much larger clone is one base apart.

Library preparation employed the immunoSEQ multiplex PCR assay. For the multiplex PCR, a mixture combining 60 forward primers for TCR Vbeta segments and 13 reverse primers for TCR Jbeta segments was used. A multiplex PCR assay on genomic DNA amplified the CDR3 region of rearranged TCR beta genes. The Illumina HiSeq System was used to sequence the amplified TCR beta libraries as 87-base-pair reads. The original pipeline was this. A later analysis counted about 82 million unique TCR beta chains across the 550 to 800 repertoires, and approximately 11 million of these chains were shared by at least two donors. Raw reads were error-corrected and collapsed into unique sequences with a nearest-neighbor algorithm that merged closely related sequences to remove PCR and sequencing errors. CDR3 sequences were aligned to IMGT reference sequences to assign V, D and J gene segments. For a sequence to be retained, at least a six-nucleotide match to both a V gene segment and a J gene segment was required. Rearrangements were called productive when the CDR3 lacked stop codons and stayed in frame with V and J; all others were non-productive. Following IMGT convention, CDR3 was defined as the stretch from the second conserved V-encoded cysteine to the conserved J-encoded phenylalanine. In an earlier analysis of approximately 500 of the donors, sequences lacking an unambiguous match to a single V gene segment were excluded. In an earlier analysis of approximately 500 of the donors, a V segment was called functional when productive rearrangements were above 56.7%, and segregating when the standard deviation between donors exceeded 5%. A statistical classification framework was built to diagnose cytomegalovirus status from the catalog of TCR beta chain sequences. A later analysis assigned V and J genes by comparing TCR nucleotide sequences with IMGT/GENE-DB human TR gene sequences. The TCRdist pipeline was used in a later analysis to assign CDR3 sequences and most-parsimonious VDJ recombination scenarios. In a later analysis, each TCR beta chain was defined by its CDR3 amino acid sequence together with its V-gene family, and reads lacking a unique V-gene family were excluded. To address suspected cross-contamination and a sequencing artifact, a later analysis removed roughly 580 highly shared, low-generation-probability nucleotide sequences. In a later analysis, a clonal expansion index for each public chain was calculated from normalized within-repertoire ranks of inferred template counts. In a later analysis, generation probabilities were computed with a VDJ recombination model fitted to out-of-frame rearrangements, and the resulting probabilities were checked against IGoR. In a later analysis, hypergeometric tests were used to score TCR-TCR, TCR-HLA and TCR-CMV co-occurrence, with a repertoire-size bias correction applied to TCR pairs. In a later analysis, false discovery rates were estimated by permuting HLA or CMV assignments 20 times. In a later analysis, co-occurring TCRs were grouped with DBSCAN, and TCRdist sequence similarity was added when clustering was performed within HLA-allele-positive subsets. Repertoires with fewer than 30,000 or more than 120,000 public chains were left out of co-occurrence clustering, as were five repertoires with anomalous nucleotide sharing. TCRdb provides this immuneACCESS table in a form limited to in-frame rearrangements. Some clones are lacking; in checked studies, under half of them reflect an unresolved V gene, and why the rest are absent is not known. Clone size and V and J calls were adopted from that table, with D and trimming inferred from the DNA. The sample includes roughly 200,000 clones, with roughly 80% observed a single time. Less than 3% of the sample lies in the top ten.

Sequences SGHRS (CDR1) and YFSETQ (CDR2) are obtained from the germline V gene. V ends up 5 bases short and J 4 bases short, with an unmatched junction base count of 0. From the cysteine up to the phenylalanine, the CDR3 has a length of 13 residues. Only the CDR3 portion is preserved as DNA: 39 bases, with reading frame beginning at the first base. In total, around 600 healthy bone marrow donors made up the cohort. Cohort members were all nominally healthy when sampled, although unrecorded immune exposures were likely present. The donor tested CMV seronegative and was one of the 352 seronegative cohort members. Each donor provided a peripheral blood sample, and peripheral blood mononuclear cells were used for TCR beta sequencing. Genomic DNA extraction from the blood cell samples was performed with the Qiagen DNeasy Blood Extraction Kit.

The receptor's source is a woman aged 40 to 49 in good health and CMV-seronegative. Sequenced sample: PBMCs. The chain couples TRBV5-1 to TRBJ2-1; 10 nucleotides in the junction match TRBD2. CDR3 protein: CASRTSGYNEQFF. The DNA sequence follows: TGCGCCAGCAGGACTAGCGGGTACAATGAGCAGTTCTTC.